Listed below are T cell receptor beta chains from one sample, sequenced in a study of cytomegalovirus exposure and HLA in healthy donors. TCRdb keeps only in-frame clones here, not all; method: immunoSEQ multiplex PCR. This sample yields around 130,000 clones, of which about 79% are seen a single time; 2.7% belongs to the top ten. Material for sequencing was PBMCs. These receptors came from a man aged 50-60 years in good health and CMV-seronegative. CDR3s include the opening cysteine and the closing phenylalanine or tryptophan. The D gene is left open where the match is weak. Clone size is given for some rows only: seen once, a few or many times, or a class if the clone is expanded.

TRBV7-2,.,TRBJ1-2,.,CASSFRTAEGGYTF,TGTGCCAGCAGCTTTCGGACAGCAGAGGGTGGCTACACCTTC
TRBV23-1,TRBD1,TRBJ1-1,.,CASSQSGTGEAFF,TGCGCCAGCAGTCAATCCGGGACAGGGGAAGCTTTCTTT
TRBV2,TRBD1,TRBJ2-3,.,CASSGDRADTQYF,TGTGCCAGCAGTGGGGACAGGGCAGATACGCAGTATTTT
TRBV5-1,.,TRBJ2-1,.,CASSLAMESRGVEQFF,TGCGCCAGCAGCTTGGCGATGGAAAGCAGGGGGGTTGAGCAGTTCTTC
TRBV7-9,.,TRBJ2-5,.,CASSTYGGYQETQYF,TGTGCCAGCAGCACCTATGGCGGTTACCAAGAGACCCAGTACTTC
TRBV20-1,.,TRBJ1-2,.,CSGTGNYGYTF,TGCAGTGGAACAGGGAACTATGGCTACACCTTC
TRBV5-4,TRBD1,TRBJ1-4,.,CASSRGQGGEKLFF,TGTGCCAGCAGCCGGGGACAGGGAGGTGAAAAACTGTTTTTT
TRBV7-2,TRBD2,TRBJ2-1,once,CASSFWGGSSREQFF,TGTGCCAGCAGCTTCTGGGGGGGTTCCTCACGTGAGCAGTTCTTC
TRBV7-6,.,TRBJ1-6,.,CASSLADSWNSPLHF,TGTGCCAGCAGCTTAGCGGACTCCTGGAATTCACCCCTCCACTTT
TRBV5-8,.,TRBJ1-2,.,CATRVRDLPGYTF,TGTGCCACCCGCGTCAGGGATCTCCCAGGCTACACCTTC
TRBV21-1,.,TRBJ1-1,.,CASSTIGEAFF,TGTGCCAGCAGCACCATCGGAGAGGCTTTCTTT
TRBV30,.,TRBJ2-2,.,CAWTHGGGGELFF,TGTGCCTGGACCCACGGGGGAGGCGGGGAGCTGTTTTTT
TRBV7-9,TRBD1,TRBJ2-5,once,CASSSDRGFETQYF,TGTGCCAGCAGCTCGGACAGGGGGTTTGAGACCCAGTACTTC
TRBV2,TRBD2,TRBJ2-7,.,CASSPVLAGNEQYF,TGTGCCAGCTCCCCGGTGCTAGCGGGGAACGAGCAGTACTTC
TRBV11-3,TRBD1,TRBJ2-3,once,CASSSGRDREITDTQYF,TGTGCCAGCAGCTCAGGGCGGGACAGGGAGATCACAGATACGCAGTATTTT
TRBV10-3,TRBD2,TRBJ2-2,.,CAISDLLAGATNTGELFF,TGTGCCATCAGTGACCTGCTAGCGGGGGCCACGAACACCGGGGAGCTGTTTTTT
TRBV10-3,TRBD2,TRBJ2-2,.,CAISKLESGDTGELFF,TGTGCCATCAGTAAACTAGAAAGCGGGGACACCGGGGAGCTGTTTTTT
TRBV5-1,.,TRBJ1-6,.,CASSSTENSPLHF,TGCGCCAGCAGCTCCACAGAAAATTCACCCCTCCACTTT
TRBV6-1,.,TRBJ2-1,.,CASSDAAYNEQFF,TGTGCCAGCAGTGATGCGGCTTACAATGAGCAGTTCTTC